This paragraph reports one T cell receptor beta chain. This CDR3 has 16 residues. CDR1 MNHEY and CDR2 SVGAGI come from the germline V gene. V shed 2 bases and J 4 bases; nucleotides not matched to a gene: 9. Produced via immunoSEQ multiplex PCR; TCRdb's table is partial and in-frame only. Found here are 700,000 to 750,000 clones, approximately 85% of them singletons; the top ten hold roughly 0.01%. The data belong to a study of shared T cell receptors in the human thymus. These same records also appear under a second study, on human thymus T cells. Turning to that study: Donors consisted of healthy Finnish infants (having corrective surgery for congenital heart defects). The thymus was resected at corrective cardiac surgery. Related reports documented highly overlapping thymic repertoires among unrelated individuals.

The sequencing sample was made of thymocytes. The genes are TRBV6-5 and TRBJ1-1; 8 positions match TRBD1. This receptor was taken from a girl younger than two with a congenital heart defect. The CDR3 nucleotides are TGTGCCAGCAGTTACGGACAGGGCTTTCCAGGCACTGAAGCTTTCTTT. This encodes CASSYGQGFPGTEAFF.